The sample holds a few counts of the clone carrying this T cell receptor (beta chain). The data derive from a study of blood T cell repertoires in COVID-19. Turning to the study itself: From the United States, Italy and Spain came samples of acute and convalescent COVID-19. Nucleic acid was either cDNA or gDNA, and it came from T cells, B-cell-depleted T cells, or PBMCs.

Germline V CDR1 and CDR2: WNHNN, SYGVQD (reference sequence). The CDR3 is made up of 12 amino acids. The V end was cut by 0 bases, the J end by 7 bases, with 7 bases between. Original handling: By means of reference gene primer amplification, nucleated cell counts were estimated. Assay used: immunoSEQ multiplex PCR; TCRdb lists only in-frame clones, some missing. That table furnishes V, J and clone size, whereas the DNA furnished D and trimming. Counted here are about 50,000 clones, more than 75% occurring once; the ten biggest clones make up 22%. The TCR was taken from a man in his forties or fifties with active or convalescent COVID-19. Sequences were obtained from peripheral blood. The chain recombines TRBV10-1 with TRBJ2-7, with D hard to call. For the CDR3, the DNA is TGCGCCAGCAGTGAGTCACTCCGGGAGCAGTACTTC. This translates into CASSESLREQYF.